The source of this TCR beta chain is a study of blood T cell repertoires in COVID-19 (dated by TCRdb to about 2020). Context from the whole study: Samples covering the acute and convalescent phases of COVID-19 were provided by collaborators in the United States, Italy and Spain. The material from the prospective study consisted of cDNA or gDNA derived from T cells, B-cell-depleted T cells, or PBMCs. Samples came from the ongoing ImmuneRACE study (first 160 participants) plus 1,254 subjects from 6 global collaborators. A de-identified subject ID, COVID-19 status, age in years and sex were almost always included in the sample metadata. Subjects who had been exposed to COVID-19, were actively infected with it, or had recovered from it provided the deeply sampled blood TCRbeta repertoires that made up the dataset. Where available, HLA class I and class II types were taken from metadata supplied by the sample provider and were not determined by assay-based typing. A freely available public database, intended as a resource for researchers studying the immune response to SARS-CoV-2, is where the repertoires were released. Results and caveats for the whole study, not just this receptor: How much clinical and demographic metadata was included differed by source and by participant, and the metadata was provided uncurated.

The CDR3 measures 14 amino acids from cysteine to phenylalanine. Only CDR3 DNA remains: 42 bases, in frame from the first base. V is shortened by 1 base, J by 7 bases, and the region joining them spans 10 bases. In the germline V gene (reference sequence), CDR1 corresponds to SSHAT and CDR2 to FNYEAQ. The collaborating institutions used their own protocols to collect whole blood in K2EDTA tubes. For TCRbeta analysis, collaborators shipped samples in one of three forms: frozen whole blood, isolated PBMCs, or DNA extracted from either of those sample types. TCRbeta CDR3 regions were amplified from genomic DNA using the immunoSEQ Assay, a bias-controlled multiplex PCR. In the original analysis: Within the assay, amplification of reference gene primers was used to estimate how many nucleated cells each sample contained. To quantify the absolute abundance of each unique TCRbeta CDR3 rearrangement, sequence reads were collapsed and filtered. Productive Simpson clonality was computed per sample as the square root of Simpson's diversity index over productive rearrangements. TCRdb carries this immuneACCESS record with in-frame sequences only. Its versions omit some clonotypes, under half of them owing to an unresolved V gene in the studies checked, with the rest unexplained. Clone size and V and J calls were adopted from that table, with D and trimming inferred from the DNA. The sample table shows about 74,000 clones, and 88% are seen once. The top ten constitute less than 2% of the sample.

In the case of this clone: Its target antigen remains unknown. No base qualities exist here, and no much larger clone lies one base off it.

This TCR was sampled from a woman older than 75 with active or convalescent COVID-19. Here the chain combines TRBV7-7 and TRBJ2-2, with the D segment identity uncertain. Specimen: peripheral blood. The CDR3 reads as follows: CASSLGYGDGELFF. The bases are TGTGCCAGCAGCTTAGGGTACGGTGACGGGGAGCTGTTTTTT.